This T cell receptor beta chain emerged from a study of Graves' ophthalmopathy and Graves' hyperthyroidism. Amplified TCR beta CDR3 regions were obtained using RNA transcripts as template. The first-round RT-PCR employed HTBI primers together with the Qiagen OneStep RT-PCR kit. A multiplex PCR was then performed as the second round. MiXCR was run by TCRdb on the multiplex PCR reads, yielding one entry per CDR3 protein. There are approximately 1.2 million distinct CDR3 sequences in the sample; 36% occur only once, and approximately 12% lies in the top ten. The sequenced sample was peripheral blood or thyroid tissue (not recorded which). The receptor comes from an adult man with Graves' hyperthyroidism.

CDR3 protein: CASSLFGSPDQPQHF. CDR3 nucleotides: TGTGCCAGCAGCTTATTCGGCAGCCCGGATCAGCCCCAGCATTTT. J is TRBJ1-5 and V is TRBV7-8; D not resolved. V was trimmed by 2 bases and J by 5 bases, leaving 13 bases between them. Germline CDR1 reads SGHVS; CDR2 reads FQNEAQ. The CDR3 totals 15 residues.